This T cell receptor (beta chain) originates from a study of blood T cell repertoires in COVID-19. The repertoire was sequenced with immunoSEQ multiplex PCR; TCRdb's copy has only in-frame clones and lacks some. The top ten hold less than 3.5% of the sample, which has approximately 110,000 clones, about 88% seen once. Germline-derived CDR1 and CDR2 are SNHLY and FYNNEI. The CDR3 is 16 residues long. V shed 1 base and J shed 6 bases, with 17 bases lying between them. V and J are TRBV2 and TRBJ2-3, with a possible D match to TRBD2 (6 bases). The material sequenced was peripheral blood. The TCR originated in a man in his forties with acute or convalescent COVID-19. CDR3 loop: CASSEGQAGFVDTQYF. CDR3 nucleotides: TGTGCCAGCAGTGAAGGACAAGCGGGTTTCGTGGATACGCAGTATTTT.